The source of this T cell receptor beta chain is a study of identical twins (dated by TCRdb to about 2016). For context, the study as a whole: To test whether fetal clonotypes persist, this study deep-sequenced TCR alpha and beta repertoires from monozygotic twins, from unrelated adults of various ages, and from cord blood. To rule out contamination, the twin experiments were replicated at different times with different library preparation protocols. Beyond this particular receptor, the publication reports: Because the same donors could not be followed over many years, the conclusions relied on cross-sectional statistical analysis. In monozygotic twins, out-of-frame TCR alpha sharing was systematically underestimated by recombination models, although the models agreed with sharing between unrelated individuals. Zero-insertion analyses could be partly confounded by invariant T cells such as MAIT and iNKT, although diverse VJ usage argued against such confounding for most clonotypes. Out-of-frame TCR alpha sequences shared between twins showed an excess of low generation-probability sequences compared with coincidental sharing between unrelated individuals. Abundant cord blood beta clonotypes had fewer insertions, young adult naive repertoires showed a similar but weaker trend, and memory repertoires showed no such trend. The excess sharing between twins in beta out-of-frame sequences was weaker because fewer shared sequences reduced the signal-to-noise ratio.

Library generation was performed with 5' RACE. Sequencing was carried out with an Illumina HiSeq 2000. A universal primer binding site was added through template switching, and the final cDNA carried a unique molecular identifier so that TCR cDNA molecules could be counted accurately. Specific primers in the conserved constant-segment region were used to synthesize first-strand cDNA for the TCR alpha and beta chains. To control for contamination, each cDNA library was double barcoded with a SMART-Mk sample barcode plus Illumina barcodes. TruSeq adapter sequences and Illumina sample barcodes were added in two successive PCR steps. TCR alpha and beta cDNA libraries were sequenced on the Illumina HiSeq platform with custom primers. The paper's data handling went like this. MiGEC was used to process raw reads and extract unique molecular identifiers, and MiXCR was used to find CDR3 positions. Recombination models were inferred per individual with the repgenHMM and IGoR tools using an EM algorithm. Shared clonotype analysis was performed with the tcR package in R, normalizing sharing by the product of cloneset sizes. To study raw recombination free of thymic and clonal selection effects, out-of-frame nonproductive sequences were analyzed. TCRdb trimmed public reads at Q25 via fastp, called clones via MiXCR and kept in-frame beta chains. A single entry per CDR3 protein holds the most common genes and DNA from its merged rows. These V and J calls derive from TCRdb rather than the authors' analysis. The sample table lists hundreds of thousands of distinct CDR3 sequences, 9% to 15% of them with a count of one. The ten most abundant clones make up roughly 1.5% of the sample.

For this clonotype: Its antigen is unknown. Base qualities are not recorded, but no much larger clone differs from it by a single base.

Every donor was a healthy Caucasian. Three pairs of female monozygotic twins, all aged about 18 to 30 years, made up the twin cohort. Peripheral blood mononuclear cells were used as the source from which RNA for TCR libraries was isolated. This sample also belongs to another study, concerning yellow fever vaccine responses in identical twins. Looking at the second paper: The authors reported that the T cell response to vaccination in identical twins appeared partly convergent and partly personalized. The study precisely tracked vaccine-responding T cell clones in identical twins.

This receptor was taken from a woman aged 18 to 35 in good health. What was sequenced was PBMCs.

The nucleotides read TGCGCCAGCAGAGAATTTCCGAACACTGAAGCTTTCTTT. Translated, it gives CASREFPNTEAFF. This sequence uses TRBV5-1 and TRBJ1-1, with the D gene too uncertain to name. The CDR3, cysteine through phenylalanine, is 13 amino acids long. The sequence is cut down to CDR3 DNA, 39 bases in frame from base 1. Sequences SGHRS (CDR1) and YFSETQ (CDR2) are obtained from the germline V gene. The germline ends are 9 bases apart after V is trimmed by 5 bases and J by 1 base.